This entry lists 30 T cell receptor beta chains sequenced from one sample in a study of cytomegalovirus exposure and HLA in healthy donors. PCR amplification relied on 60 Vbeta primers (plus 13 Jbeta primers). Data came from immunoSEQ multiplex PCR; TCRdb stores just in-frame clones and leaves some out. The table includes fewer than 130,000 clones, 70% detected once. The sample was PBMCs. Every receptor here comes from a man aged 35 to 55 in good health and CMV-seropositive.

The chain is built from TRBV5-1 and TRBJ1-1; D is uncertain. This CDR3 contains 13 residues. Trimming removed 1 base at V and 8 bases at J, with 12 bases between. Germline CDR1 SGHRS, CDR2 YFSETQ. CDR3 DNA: TGCGCCAGCAGCTTGCAGGAAGGCATAGAAGCTTTCTTT. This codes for CASSLQEGIEAFF.

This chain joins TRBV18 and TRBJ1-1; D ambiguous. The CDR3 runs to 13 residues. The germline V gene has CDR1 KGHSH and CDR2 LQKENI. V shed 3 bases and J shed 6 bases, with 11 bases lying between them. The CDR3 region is CASSPPGVPEAFF. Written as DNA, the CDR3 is TGTGCCAGCTCACCCCCCGGGGTGCCTGAAGCTTTCTTT.

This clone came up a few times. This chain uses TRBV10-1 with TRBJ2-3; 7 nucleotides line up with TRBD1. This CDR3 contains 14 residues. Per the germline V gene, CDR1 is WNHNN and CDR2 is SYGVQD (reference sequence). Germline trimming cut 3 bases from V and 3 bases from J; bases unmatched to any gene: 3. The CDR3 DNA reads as TGCGCCAGCAGTGATGACAGGGTGACAGATACGCAGTATTTT. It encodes CASSDDRVTDTQYF.

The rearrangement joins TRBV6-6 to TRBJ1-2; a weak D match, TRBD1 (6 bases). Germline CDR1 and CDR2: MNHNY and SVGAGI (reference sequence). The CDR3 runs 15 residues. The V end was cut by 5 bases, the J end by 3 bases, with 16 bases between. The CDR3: CASSESTGNYYGYTF. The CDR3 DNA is TGTGCCAGCAGTGAGAGTACAGGGAATTACTATGGCTACACCTTC.

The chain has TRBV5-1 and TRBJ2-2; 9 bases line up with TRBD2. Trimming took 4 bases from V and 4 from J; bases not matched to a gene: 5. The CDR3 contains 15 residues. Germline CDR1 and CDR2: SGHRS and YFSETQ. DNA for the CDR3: TGCGCCAGCAGCCTTACTAGCGGGTTCACCGGGGAGCTGTTTTTT. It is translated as CASSLTSGFTGELFF.

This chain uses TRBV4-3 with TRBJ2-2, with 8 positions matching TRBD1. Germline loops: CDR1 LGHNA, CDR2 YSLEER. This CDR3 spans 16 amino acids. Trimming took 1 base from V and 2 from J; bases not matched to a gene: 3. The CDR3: CASSQGPGGNTGELFF. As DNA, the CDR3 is TGCGCCAGCAGCCAAGGACCAGGGGGCAACACCGGGGAGCTGTTTTTT.

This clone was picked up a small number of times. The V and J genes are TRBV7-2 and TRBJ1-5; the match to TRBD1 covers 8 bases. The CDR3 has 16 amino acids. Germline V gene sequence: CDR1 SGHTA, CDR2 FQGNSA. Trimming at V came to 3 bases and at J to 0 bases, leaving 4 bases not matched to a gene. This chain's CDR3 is CASSFGQGFSNQPQHF. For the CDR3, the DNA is TGTGCCAGCAGCTTTGGACAGGGTTTTAGCAATCAGCCCCAGCATTTT.

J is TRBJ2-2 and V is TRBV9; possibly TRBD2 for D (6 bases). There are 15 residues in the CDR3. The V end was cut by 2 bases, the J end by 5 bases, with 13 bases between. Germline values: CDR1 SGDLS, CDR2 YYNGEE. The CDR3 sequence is CASSVGGGLTGELFF. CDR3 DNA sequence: TGTGCCAGCAGCGTCGGGGGAGGTCTAACCGGGGAGCTGTTTTTT.

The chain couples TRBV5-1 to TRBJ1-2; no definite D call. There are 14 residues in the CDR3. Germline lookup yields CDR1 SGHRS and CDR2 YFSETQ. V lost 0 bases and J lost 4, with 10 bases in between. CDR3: CASSLVVAGYGYTF. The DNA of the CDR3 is TGCGCCAGCAGCTTGGTTGTGGCAGGCTATGGCTACACCTTC.

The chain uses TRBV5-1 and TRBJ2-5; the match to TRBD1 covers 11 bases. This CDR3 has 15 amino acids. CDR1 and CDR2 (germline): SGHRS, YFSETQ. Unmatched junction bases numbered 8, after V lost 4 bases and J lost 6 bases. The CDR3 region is CASSAAGTGGKTQYF. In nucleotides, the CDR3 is TGCGCCAGCAGCGCGGCCGGGACAGGGGGGAAGACCCAGTACTTC.

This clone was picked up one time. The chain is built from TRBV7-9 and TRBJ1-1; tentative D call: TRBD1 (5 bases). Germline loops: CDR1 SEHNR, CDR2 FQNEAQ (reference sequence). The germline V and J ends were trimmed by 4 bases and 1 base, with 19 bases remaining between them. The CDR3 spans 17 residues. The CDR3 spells CASSSLHQGRANTEAFF. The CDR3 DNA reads TGTGCCAGCAGCTCATTACACCAAGGCAGGGCGAACACTGAAGCTTTCTTT.

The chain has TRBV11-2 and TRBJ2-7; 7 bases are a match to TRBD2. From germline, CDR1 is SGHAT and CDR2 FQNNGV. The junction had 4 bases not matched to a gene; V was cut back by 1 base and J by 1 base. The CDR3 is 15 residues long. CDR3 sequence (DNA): TGTGCCAGCAGCTTAGGGCCGGGAGGTTCCTACGAGCAGTACTTC. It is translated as CASSLGPGGSYEQYF.

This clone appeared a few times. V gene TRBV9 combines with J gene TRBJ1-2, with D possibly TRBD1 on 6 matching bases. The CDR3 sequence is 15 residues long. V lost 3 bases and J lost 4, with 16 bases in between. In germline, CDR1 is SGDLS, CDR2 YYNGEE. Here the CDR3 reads CASSGLQDSFYGYTF. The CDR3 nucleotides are TGTGCCAGCAGCGGCCTTCAGGACAGCTTCTATGGCTACACCTTC.

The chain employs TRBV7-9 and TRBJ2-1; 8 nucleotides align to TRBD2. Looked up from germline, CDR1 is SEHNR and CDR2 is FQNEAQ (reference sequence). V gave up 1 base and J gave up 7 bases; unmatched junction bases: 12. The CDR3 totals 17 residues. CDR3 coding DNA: TGTGCCAGCAGCTTAGTTACGGGAGGGCCCGTTGGGAATGAGCAGTTCTTC. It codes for CASSLVTGGPVGNEQFF.

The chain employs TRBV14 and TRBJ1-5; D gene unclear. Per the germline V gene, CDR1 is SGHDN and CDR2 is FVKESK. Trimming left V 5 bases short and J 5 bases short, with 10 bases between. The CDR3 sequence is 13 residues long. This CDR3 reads CASSSGAHQPQHF. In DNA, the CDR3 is TGTGCCAGCAGCTCTGGAGCCCATCAGCCCCAGCATTTT.

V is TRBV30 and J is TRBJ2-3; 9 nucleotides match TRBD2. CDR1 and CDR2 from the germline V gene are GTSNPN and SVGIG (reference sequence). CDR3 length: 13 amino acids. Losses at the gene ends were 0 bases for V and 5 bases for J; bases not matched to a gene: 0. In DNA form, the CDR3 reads TGTGCCTGGAGTGTGACTAGCGGAGATACGCAGTATTTT. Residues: CAWSVTSGDTQYF.

CDR3 DNA: TGTGCCAGCAGCAAGACTAGCGGGGCATCCTACGAGCAGTACTTC. It encodes CASSKTSGASYEQYF. The chain has TRBV7-2 and TRBJ2-7, with 11 nucleotides matching TRBD2. After removal of 5 bases from V and 1 base from J, the junction contained 4 bases not matched to a gene. This CDR3 has 15 amino acids. From germline, CDR1 is SGHTA and CDR2 FQGNSA.

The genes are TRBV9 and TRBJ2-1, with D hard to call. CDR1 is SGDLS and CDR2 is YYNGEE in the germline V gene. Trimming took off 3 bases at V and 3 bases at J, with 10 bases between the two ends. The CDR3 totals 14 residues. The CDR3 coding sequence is TGTGCCAGCAGCGAAGGAGAATACTACAATGAGCAGTTCTTC. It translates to CASSEGEYYNEQFF.

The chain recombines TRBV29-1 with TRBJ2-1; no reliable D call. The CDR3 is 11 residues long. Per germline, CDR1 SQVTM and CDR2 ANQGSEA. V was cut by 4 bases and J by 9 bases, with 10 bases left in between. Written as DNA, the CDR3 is TGCAGCGTTGTTTGGCTGTCTGAGCAGTTCTTC. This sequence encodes CSVVWLSEQFF.

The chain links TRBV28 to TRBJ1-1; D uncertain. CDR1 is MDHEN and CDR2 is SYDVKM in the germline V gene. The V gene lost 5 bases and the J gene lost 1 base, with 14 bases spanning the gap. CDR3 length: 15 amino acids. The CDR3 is CASSRYAVSNTEAFF. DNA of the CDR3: TGTGCCAGCAGTCGTTACGCAGTGTCGAACACTGAAGCTTTCTTT.

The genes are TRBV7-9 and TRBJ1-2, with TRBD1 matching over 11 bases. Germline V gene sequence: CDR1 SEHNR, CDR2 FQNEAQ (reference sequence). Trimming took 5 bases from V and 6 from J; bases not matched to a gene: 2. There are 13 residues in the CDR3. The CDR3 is CASSQGQGDGYTF. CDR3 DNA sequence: TGTGCCAGCAGCCAGGGACAGGGGGATGGCTACACCTTC.

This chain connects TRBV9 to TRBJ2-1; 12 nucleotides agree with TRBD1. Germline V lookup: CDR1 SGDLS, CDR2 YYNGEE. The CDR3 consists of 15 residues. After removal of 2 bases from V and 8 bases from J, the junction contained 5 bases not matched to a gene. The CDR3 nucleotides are TGTGCCAGCAGCGTGGGGGGACAGGGGGCGGATGAGCAGTTCTTC. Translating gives CASSVGGQGADEQFF.

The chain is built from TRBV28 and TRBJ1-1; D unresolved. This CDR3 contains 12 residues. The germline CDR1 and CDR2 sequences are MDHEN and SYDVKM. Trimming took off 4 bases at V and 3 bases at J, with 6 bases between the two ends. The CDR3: CASSSIYTEAFF. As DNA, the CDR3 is TGTGCCAGCAGTTCTATTTACACTGAAGCTTTCTTT.

The DNA of the CDR3 is TGCGCCAGCATGGGACAGGGCACTGAAGCTTTCTTT. Protein: CASMGQGTEAFF. The chain uses TRBV10-1 and TRBJ1-1; TRBD1 agrees at 9 bases. From germline, CDR1 is WNHNN and CDR2 SYGVQD (reference sequence). CDR3 length: 12 residues. V lost 7 bases to trimming and J lost 4 bases; unmatched junction nucleotides: 1.

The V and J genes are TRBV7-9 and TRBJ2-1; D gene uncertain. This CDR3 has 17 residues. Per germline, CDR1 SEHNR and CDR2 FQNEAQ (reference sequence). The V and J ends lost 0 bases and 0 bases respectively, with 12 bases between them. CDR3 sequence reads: CASSLARGGSSYNEQFF. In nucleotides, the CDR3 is TGTGCCAGCAGCTTAGCGCGTGGCGGAAGCTCCTACAATGAGCAGTTCTTC.

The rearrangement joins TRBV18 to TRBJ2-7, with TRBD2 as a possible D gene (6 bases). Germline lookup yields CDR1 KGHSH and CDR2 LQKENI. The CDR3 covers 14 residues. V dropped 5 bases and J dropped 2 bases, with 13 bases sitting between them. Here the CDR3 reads CASSAGPQTYEQYV. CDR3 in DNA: TGTGCCAGCTCAGCGGGACCGCAGACCTACGAGCAGTACGTC.

CDR3 nucleotides: TGTGCCAGCAGCTCGCCGGGACAGACAAGCAACAAGAAGGGGCAGTTCTTC. Translation: CASSSPGQTSNKKGQFF. The J gene is TRBJ2-1, the V gene TRBV5-4; 7 bases agree with TRBD1. This CDR3 is 17 amino acids long. Germline lookup yields CDR1 SGHNT and CDR2 YYREEE (reference sequence). Trimming removed 3 bases from V and 12 bases from J; junction bases left unmatched: 21.

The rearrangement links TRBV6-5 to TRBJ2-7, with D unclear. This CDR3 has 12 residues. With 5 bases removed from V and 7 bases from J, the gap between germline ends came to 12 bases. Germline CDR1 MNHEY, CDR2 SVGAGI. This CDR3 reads CASSTEAGEQYF. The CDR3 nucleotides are TGTGCCAGCAGTACCGAGGCTGGGGAGCAGTACTTC.

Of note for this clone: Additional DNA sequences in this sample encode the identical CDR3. The CDR3: CAWSDRVNYGYTF. The CDR3 DNA sequence: TGTGCCTGGAGTGACAGGGTAAACTATGGCTACACCTTC. V is TRBV30 and J is TRBJ1-2; D perhaps matches TRBD1 (6 bases). The germline CDR1 and CDR2 sequences are GTSNPN and SVGIG (reference sequence). The CDR3 has 13 amino acids. The ends were cut back, 1 base at V and 2 bases at J, with 8 bases in the middle.

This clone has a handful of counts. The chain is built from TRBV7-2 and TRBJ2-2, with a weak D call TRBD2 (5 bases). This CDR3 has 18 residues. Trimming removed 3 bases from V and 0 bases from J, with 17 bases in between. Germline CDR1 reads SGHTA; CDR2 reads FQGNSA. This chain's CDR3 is CASSLIPFLASNTGELFF. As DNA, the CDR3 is TGTGCCAGCAGCTTGATCCCGTTCTTAGCGTCGAACACCGGGGAGCTGTTTTTT.